The rows below give T cell receptor beta chains drawn from one sample of a study of technical replicates of blood from a few donors. Sequencing was performed with immunoSEQ multiplex PCR; in TCRdb, only in-frame clones are kept and a portion is missing. The sample has tens of thousands of clones, roughly 93% seen once. Sequenced: PBMCs. These receptors originate from a human donor in good health. Some clones in this sample may be carry-over from other donors' samples. Both conserved end residues are part of each CDR3. The order of the fields is V gene, CDR3 length, clone size, D gene, J gene, CDR3 protein, CDR3 DNA. D genes are given only for firm matches. The size entry is marked missing in some rows and otherwise reads once, few, many or a size class.

V gene: TRBV4-1; CDR3 length: 13; clone size: NA; D gene: NA; J gene: TRBJ1-1; CDR3 protein: CASTLGRNTEAFF; CDR3 DNA: TGCGCCAGCACCCTAGGCCGGAACACTGAAGCTTTCTTT
V gene: TRBV7-3; CDR3 length: 15; clone size: NA; D gene: TRBD2; J gene: TRBJ2-3; CDR3 protein: CASSVAGDVRDTQYF; CDR3 DNA: TGTGCCAGCAGCGTAGCGGGAGATGTGAGAGATACGCAGTATTTT
V gene: TRBV7-3; CDR3 length: 18; clone size: NA; D gene: NA; J gene: TRBJ2-7; CDR3 protein: CASSTLPSTAGTSYEQYF; CDR3 DNA: TGTGCCAGCAGCACCCTGCCCTCTACGGCGGGGACCTCCTACGAGCAGTACTTC
V gene: TRBV5-8; CDR3 length: 16; clone size: NA; D gene: TRBD1; J gene: TRBJ2-7; CDR3 protein: CASRRGQFVSSYEQYF; CDR3 DNA: TGTGCCAGCAGACGGGGACAGTTCGTGAGCTCCTACGAGCAGTACTTC
V gene: TRBV5-6; CDR3 length: 16; clone size: NA; D gene: NA; J gene: TRBJ1-4; CDR3 protein: CASSEEGRAQNEKLFF; CDR3 DNA: TGTGCCAGCAGCGAGGAGGGCAGGGCCCAAAATGAAAAACTGTTTTTT
V gene: TRBV4-2; CDR3 length: 18; clone size: NA; D gene: TRBD2; J gene: TRBJ2-4; CDR3 protein: CASSLPTSGGAAKNIQYF; CDR3 DNA: TGTGCCAGCAGCCTACCGACTAGCGGGGGGGCAGCCAAAAACATTCAGTACTTC
V gene: TRBV6-1; CDR3 length: 13; clone size: NA; D gene: NA; J gene: TRBJ1-1; CDR3 protein: CASSVRDNTEAFF; CDR3 DNA: TGTGCCAGCAGTGTGAGGGATAACACTGAAGCTTTCTTT
V gene: TRBV5-4; CDR3 length: 14; clone size: NA; D gene: TRBD1; J gene: TRBJ2-7; CDR3 protein: CASSPNRGTYEQYF; CDR3 DNA: TGTGCCAGCAGCCCGAACAGGGGAACCTACGAGCAGTACTTC
V gene: TRBV25-1; CDR3 length: 15; clone size: NA; D gene: TRBD2; J gene: TRBJ2-7; CDR3 protein: CASSESGRVSYEQYF; CDR3 DNA: TGTGCCAGCAGTGAATCCGGGAGGGTGTCCTACGAGCAGTACTTC
V gene: TRBV4-2; CDR3 length: 15; clone size: NA; D gene: NA; J gene: TRBJ2-7; CDR3 protein: CASSQDPTGGYEQYF; CDR3 DNA: TGTGCCAGCAGCCAAGATCCGACGGGCGGGTACGAGCAGTACTTC
V gene: TRBV19; CDR3 length: 17; clone size: once; D gene: TRBD1; J gene: TRBJ2-1; CDR3 protein: CASSIGPRQGGYNEQFF; CDR3 DNA: TGTGCCAGTAGTATAGGGCCCCGACAGGGCGGCTACAATGAGCAGTTCTTC
V gene: TRBV5-6; CDR3 length: 16; clone size: NA; D gene: NA; J gene: TRBJ2-1; CDR3 protein: CASRQGEAGRYNEQFF; CDR3 DNA: TGTGCCAGCAGGCAGGGGGAGGCGGGGCGATACAATGAGCAGTTCTTC
V gene: TRBV5-4; CDR3 length: 13; clone size: NA; D gene: TRBD1; J gene: TRBJ2-5; CDR3 protein: CASTLGQGETQYF; CDR3 DNA: TGTGCCAGCACCTTGGGACAGGGAGAGACCCAGTACTTC
V gene: TRBV6-4; CDR3 length: 14; clone size: NA; D gene: NA; J gene: TRBJ2-3; CDR3 protein: CASSDSASTDTQYF; CDR3 DNA: TGTGCCAGCAGTGACTCGGCCAGCACAGATACGCAGTATTTT
V gene: TRBV7-6; CDR3 length: 17; clone size: NA; D gene: NA; J gene: TRBJ2-4; CDR3 protein: CASSLEGGALVKNIQYF; CDR3 DNA: TGTGCCAGCAGCTTAGAAGGAGGGGCGCTCGTCAAAAACATTCAGTACTTC
V gene: TRBV6-5; CDR3 length: 16; clone size: NA; D gene: NA; J gene: TRBJ1-3; CDR3 protein: CASSYSFESSGNTIYF; CDR3 DNA: TGTGCCAGCAGTTACTCGTTCGAGAGCTCTGGAAACACCATATATTTT
V gene: TRBV6-1; CDR3 length: 11; clone size: NA; D gene: NA; J gene: TRBJ1-1; CDR3 protein: CASIYNTEAFF; CDR3 DNA: TGTGCCAGCATTTATAACACTGAAGCTTTCTTT
V gene: TRBV4-3; CDR3 length: 13; clone size: NA; D gene: TRBD2; J gene: TRBJ2-7; CDR3 protein: CASSGGLAGEQYF; CDR3 DNA: TGCGCCAGCAGCGGCGGACTAGCCGGCGAGCAGTACTTC
V gene: TRBV6-5; CDR3 length: 15; clone size: NA; D gene: NA; J gene: TRBJ2-7; CDR3 protein: CASSRRGARLDEQYF; CDR3 DNA: TGTGCCAGCAGCCGACGGGGAGCCCGGCTTGACGAGCAGTACTTC
V gene: TRBV4-1; CDR3 length: 14; clone size: NA; D gene: NA; J gene: TRBJ1-1; CDR3 protein: CASSPRAGIPEAFF; CDR3 DNA: TGCGCCAGCAGCCCCCGTGCGGGGATCCCTGAAGCTTTCTTT
V gene: TRBV2; CDR3 length: 13; clone size: NA; D gene: TRBD2; J gene: TRBJ2-3; CDR3 protein: CAGRLASADTQYF; CDR3 DNA: TGTGCCGGTCGACTAGCGTCTGCAGATACGCAGTATTTT
V gene: TRBV10-3; CDR3 length: 15; clone size: NA; D gene: TRBD1; J gene: TRBJ2-5; CDR3 protein: CAISESRGGGETQYF; CDR3 DNA: TGTGCCATCAGTGAGTCGAGAGGGGGCGGAGAGACCCAGTACTTC
V gene: TRBV4-3; CDR3 length: 15; clone size: NA; D gene: TRBD2; J gene: TRBJ2-7; CDR3 protein: CASSQEGSGVYEQYF; CDR3 DNA: TGCGCCAGCAGCCAAGAGGGTAGCGGGGTCTACGAGCAGTACTTC
V gene: TRBV7-8; CDR3 length: 11; clone size: once; D gene: NA; J gene: TRBJ2-1; CDR3 protein: CASQDLAEQFF; CDR3 DNA: TGTGCCAGTCAGGATCTTGCGGAGCAGTTCTTC
V gene: TRBV19; CDR3 length: 16; clone size: NA; D gene: NA; J gene: TRBJ2-2; CDR3 protein: CASSTSSTRMTGELFF; CDR3 DNA: TGTGCCAGTAGTACCTCCTCGACTAGGATGACCGGGGAGCTGTTTTTT
V gene: TRBV10-3; CDR3 length: 14; clone size: once; D gene: NA; J gene: TRBJ2-5; CDR3 protein: CAISESEGSGTQYF; CDR3 DNA: TGTGCCATCAGTGAGTCGGAGGGGTCGGGGACCCAGTACTTC
V gene: TRBV7-8; CDR3 length: 18; clone size: NA; D gene: TRBD2; J gene: TRBJ2-7; CDR3 protein: CASSGGAMSGASSYEQYF; CDR3 DNA: TGTGCCAGCAGCGGAGGGGCTATGAGCGGGGCTAGCTCCTACGAGCAGTACTTC
V gene: TRBV5-8; CDR3 length: 14; clone size: once; D gene: TRBD1; J gene: TRBJ1-1; CDR3 protein: CASSLGTGDTEAFF; CDR3 DNA: TGTGCCAGCAGCCTGGGGACAGGGGACACTGAAGCTTTCTTT
V gene: TRBV7-9; CDR3 length: 14; clone size: NA; D gene: TRBD1; J gene: TRBJ1-1; CDR3 protein: CASSPTDRDTEAFF; CDR3 DNA: TGTGCCAGCAGCCCCACGGACAGGGACACTGAAGCTTTCTTT
V gene: TRBV19; CDR3 length: 14; clone size: NA; D gene: NA; J gene: TRBJ1-2; CDR3 protein: CASSILGGYYGYTF; CDR3 DNA: TGTGCCAGTAGTATACTTGGGGGCTACTATGGCTACACCTTC
V gene: TRBV29-1; CDR3 length: 15; clone size: NA; D gene: NA; J gene: TRBJ2-1; CDR3 protein: CSVDSSASSYNEQFF; CDR3 DNA: TGCAGCGTTGACTCTTCTGCGAGCTCCTACAATGAGCAGTTCTTC
V gene: TRBV13; CDR3 length: 13; clone size: NA; D gene: NA; J gene: TRBJ1-2; CDR3 protein: CASSLAQNYGYTF; CDR3 DNA: TGTGCCAGCAGCTTGGCCCAGAACTATGGCTACACCTTC
V gene: TRBV11-1; CDR3 length: 14; clone size: NA; D gene: TRBD2; J gene: TRBJ2-5; CDR3 protein: CASKTGGGQETQYF; CDR3 DNA: TGTGCCAGTAAAACGGGCGGGGGTCAAGAGACCCAGTACTTC
V gene: TRBV14; CDR3 length: 14; clone size: NA; D gene: NA; J gene: TRBJ1-6; CDR3 protein: CASSQAGRYSPLHF; CDR3 DNA: TGTGCCAGCAGCCAGGCGGGCCGGTACTCACCCCTCCACTTT
V gene: TRBV5-4; CDR3 length: 17; clone size: NA; D gene: TRBD2; J gene: TRBJ2-2; CDR3 protein: CASSSRLAGPNTGELFF; CDR3 DNA: TGTGCCAGCAGCTCTAGACTAGCGGGGCCTAACACCGGGGAGCTGTTTTTT
V gene: TRBV5-1; CDR3 length: 14; clone size: once; D gene: NA; J gene: TRBJ2-7; CDR3 protein: CASSLGGRSYEQYF; CDR3 DNA: TGCGCCAGCAGCTTGGGGGGCCGCTCCTACGAGCAGTACTTC
V gene: TRBV7-2; CDR3 length: 15; clone size: NA; D gene: TRBD2; J gene: TRBJ2-5; CDR3 protein: CASSLRLAGQETQYF; CDR3 DNA: TGTGCCAGCAGCTTAAGACTAGCGGGCCAAGAGACCCAGTACTTC
V gene: TRBV6-1; CDR3 length: 15; clone size: NA; D gene: NA; J gene: TRBJ2-6; CDR3 protein: CASTWSVSGANVLTF; CDR3 DNA: TGTGCCAGCACCTGGAGTGTATCTGGGGCCAACGTCCTGACTTTC
V gene: TRBV10-3; CDR3 length: 15; clone size: NA; D gene: NA; J gene: TRBJ2-7; CDR3 protein: CAISESAGANQRQYF; CDR3 DNA: TGTGCCATCAGTGAGTCGGCAGGGGCGAACCAGAGGCAGTACTTC
V gene: TRBV6-5; CDR3 length: 16; clone size: NA; D gene: NA; J gene: TRBJ2-2; CDR3 protein: CASSYSGGMDTGELFF; CDR3 DNA: TGTGCCAGCAGTTACTCGGGGGGAATGGACACCGGGGAGCTGTTTTTT
V gene: TRBV29-1; CDR3 length: 11; clone size: once; D gene: NA; J gene: TRBJ2-7; CDR3 protein: CSVEERYEQYF; CDR3 DNA: TGCAGCGTTGAAGAGAGGTACGAGCAGTACTTC
V gene: TRBV15; CDR3 length: 18; clone size: NA; D gene: NA; J gene: TRBJ2-1; CDR3 protein: CATSREAGFDPSYNEQFF; CDR3 DNA: TGTGCCACCAGCAGAGAGGCGGGGTTTGACCCTTCCTACAATGAGCAGTTCTTC
V gene: TRBV4-3; CDR3 length: 16; clone size: NA; D gene: NA; J gene: TRBJ2-1; CDR3 protein: CASSLSAAGGTNEQFF; CDR3 DNA: TGCGCCAGCAGCCTCTCCGCCGCAGGGGGGACTAATGAGCAGTTCTTC
V gene: TRBV10-3; CDR3 length: 14; clone size: once; D gene: TRBD2; J gene: TRBJ2-1; CDR3 protein: CAISGDSGSNEQFF; CDR3 DNA: TGTGCCATCAGTGGCGATAGCGGGAGTAATGAGCAGTTCTTC
V gene: TRBV29-1; CDR3 length: 12; clone size: once; D gene: NA; J gene: TRBJ1-1; CDR3 protein: CSVGGQGAEAFF; CDR3 DNA: TGCAGCGTTGGGGGGCAGGGCGCTGAAGCTTTCTTT
V gene: TRBV6-1; CDR3 length: 14; clone size: NA; D gene: NA; J gene: TRBJ1-2; CDR3 protein: CASSEARGYYGYTF; CDR3 DNA: TGTGCCAGCAGTGAAGCACGGGGGTACTATGGCTACACCTTC
V gene: TRBV30; CDR3 length: 15; clone size: NA; D gene: TRBD1; J gene: TRBJ2-7; CDR3 protein: CAWSEPRDRRYEQYF; CDR3 DNA: TGTGCCTGGAGCGAGCCCCGGGACAGGCGGTACGAGCAGTACTTC
V gene: TRBV7-2; CDR3 length: 17; clone size: NA; D gene: TRBD1; J gene: TRBJ2-1; CDR3 protein: CASSLGALDRGYNEQFF; CDR3 DNA: TGTGCCAGCAGCTTAGGGGCCCTGGACAGGGGTTACAATGAGCAGTTCTTC
V gene: TRBV9; CDR3 length: 17; clone size: NA; D gene: TRBD2; J gene: TRBJ2-5; CDR3 protein: CASSVTSSGGMWETQYF; CDR3 DNA: TGTGCCAGCAGCGTAACCTCAAGCGGGGGCATGTGGGAGACCCAGTACTTC
V gene: TRBV6-5; CDR3 length: 13; clone size: NA; D gene: NA; J gene: TRBJ1-2; CDR3 protein: CASRAGASGGYTF; CDR3 DNA: TGTGCCAGCAGGGCGGGGGCCAGTGGGGGCTACACCTTC
V gene: TRBV11-1; CDR3 length: 15; clone size: NA; D gene: TRBD1; J gene: TRBJ1-4; CDR3 protein: CASSGPGQTNEKLFF; CDR3 DNA: TGTGCCAGCAGCGGACCGGGACAGACTAATGAAAAACTGTTTTTT